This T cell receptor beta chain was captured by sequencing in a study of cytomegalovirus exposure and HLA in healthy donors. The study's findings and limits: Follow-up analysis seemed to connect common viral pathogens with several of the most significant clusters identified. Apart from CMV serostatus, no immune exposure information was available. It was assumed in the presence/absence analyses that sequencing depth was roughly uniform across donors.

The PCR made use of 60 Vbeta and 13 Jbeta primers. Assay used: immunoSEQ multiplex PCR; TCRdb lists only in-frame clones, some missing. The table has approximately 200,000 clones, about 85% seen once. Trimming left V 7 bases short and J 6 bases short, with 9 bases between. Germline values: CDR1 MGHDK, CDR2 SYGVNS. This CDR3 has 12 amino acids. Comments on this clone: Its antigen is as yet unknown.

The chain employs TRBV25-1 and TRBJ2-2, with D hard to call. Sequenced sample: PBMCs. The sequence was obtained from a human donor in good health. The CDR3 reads CASTSYAGELFF. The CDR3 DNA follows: TGTGCCAGCACCTCCTACGCCGGGGAGCTGTTTTTT.